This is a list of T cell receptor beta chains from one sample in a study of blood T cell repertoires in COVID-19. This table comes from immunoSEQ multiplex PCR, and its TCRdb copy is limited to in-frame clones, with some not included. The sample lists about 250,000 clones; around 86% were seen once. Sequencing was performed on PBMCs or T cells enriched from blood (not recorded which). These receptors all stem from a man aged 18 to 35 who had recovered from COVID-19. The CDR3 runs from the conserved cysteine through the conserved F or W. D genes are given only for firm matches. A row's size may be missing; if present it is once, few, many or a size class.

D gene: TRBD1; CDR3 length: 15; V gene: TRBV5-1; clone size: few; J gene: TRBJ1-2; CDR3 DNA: TGCGCCAGCAGCTTGTCCGGGACAGGGGATGTTGGCTACACCTTC; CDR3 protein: CASSLSGTGDVGYTF
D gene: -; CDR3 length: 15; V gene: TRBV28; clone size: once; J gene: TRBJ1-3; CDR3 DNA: TGTGCCAGCAGTTCCATCTGGACAGCGAAAAACACCATATATTTT; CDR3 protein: CASSSIWTAKNTIYF
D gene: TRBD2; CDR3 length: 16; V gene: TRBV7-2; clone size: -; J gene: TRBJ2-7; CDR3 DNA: TGTGCCAGCAGCTTAGCCCCTAGCGGGCGGTACTACGAGCAGTACTTC; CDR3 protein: CASSLAPSGRYYEQYF
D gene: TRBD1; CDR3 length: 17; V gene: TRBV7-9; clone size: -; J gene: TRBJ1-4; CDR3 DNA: TGTGCCAGCAGCTCTACCCGGGAAGGGACAGGGTCTGAAAAACTGTTTTTT; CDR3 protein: CASSSTREGTGSEKLFF
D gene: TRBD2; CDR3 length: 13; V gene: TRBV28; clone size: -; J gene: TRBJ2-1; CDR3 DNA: TGTGCCATCGGGGGGGATGCCTACAATGAGCAGTTCTTC; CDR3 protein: CAIGGDAYNEQFF
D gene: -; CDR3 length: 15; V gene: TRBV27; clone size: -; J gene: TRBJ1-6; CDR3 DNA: TGTGCCAGCAGTGACAGTTATACTATTAGTTCACCCCTCCACTTT; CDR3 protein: CASSDSYTISSPLHF
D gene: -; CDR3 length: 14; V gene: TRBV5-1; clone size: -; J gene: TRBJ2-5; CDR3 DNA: TGCGCCAGCAGCTTGATAGCGGACCAAGAGACCCAGTACTTC; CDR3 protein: CASSLIADQETQYF
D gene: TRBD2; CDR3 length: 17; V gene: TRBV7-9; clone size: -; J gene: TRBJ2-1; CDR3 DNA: TGTGCCAGCAGCCCCCGCCTAGCGGGGGGCCTCTACAATGAGCAGTTCTTC; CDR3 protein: CASSPRLAGGLYNEQFF
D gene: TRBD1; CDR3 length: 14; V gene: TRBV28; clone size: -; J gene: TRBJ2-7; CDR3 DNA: TGTGCCAGCAGTTTACTCACAGGGGCCTACGAGCAGTACTTC; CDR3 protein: CASSLLTGAYEQYF
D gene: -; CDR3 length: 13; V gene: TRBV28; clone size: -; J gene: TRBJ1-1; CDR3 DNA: TGTGCCAGCAGCCCTGGTCCGGGGACTGAAGCTTTCTTT; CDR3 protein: CASSPGPGTEAFF
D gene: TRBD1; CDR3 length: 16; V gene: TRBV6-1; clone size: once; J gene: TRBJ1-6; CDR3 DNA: TGTGCCAGCAGTGCAACAACCGGGACAGGGGATTCACCCCTCCACTTT; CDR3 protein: CASSATTGTGDSPLHF
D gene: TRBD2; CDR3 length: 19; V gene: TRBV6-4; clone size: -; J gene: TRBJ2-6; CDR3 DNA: TGTGCCAGCAGTGGGCTAGCGGGGGGGCCTGAACTTGGGGCCAACGTCCTGACTTTC; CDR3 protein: CASSGLAGGPELGANVLTF
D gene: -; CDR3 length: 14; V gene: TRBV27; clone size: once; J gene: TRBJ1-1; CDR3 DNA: TGTGCCAGCAGTCCTGTGGGGGGGAGCCATGAAGCTTTCTTT; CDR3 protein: CASSPVGGSHEAFF
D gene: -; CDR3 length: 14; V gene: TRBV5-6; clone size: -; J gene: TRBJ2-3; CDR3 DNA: TGTGCCAGCAGCTTGGGCCAGAACACAGATACGCAGTATTTT; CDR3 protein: CASSLGQNTDTQYF
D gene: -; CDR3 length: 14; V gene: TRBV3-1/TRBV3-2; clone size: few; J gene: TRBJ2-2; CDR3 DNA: TGTGCCAGCAGCCAAGGGCTGAACACCGGGGAGCTGTTTTTT; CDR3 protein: CASSQGLNTGELFF
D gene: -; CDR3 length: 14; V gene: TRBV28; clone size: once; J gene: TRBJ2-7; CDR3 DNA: TGTGCCAGCAGTTCTCTCCAGGGGCACCACGAGCAGTACTTC; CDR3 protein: CASSSLQGHHEQYF
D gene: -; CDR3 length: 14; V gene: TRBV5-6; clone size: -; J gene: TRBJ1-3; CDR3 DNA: TGTGCCAGCAGCTTTGGCAGGTTAGAAAACACCATATATTTT; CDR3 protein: CASSFGRLENTIYF
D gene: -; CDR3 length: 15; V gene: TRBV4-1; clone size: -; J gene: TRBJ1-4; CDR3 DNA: TGCGCCAGCAGCCAGGTGTGGGGGGAAGATGAAAAACTGTTTTTT; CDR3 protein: CASSQVWGEDEKLFF
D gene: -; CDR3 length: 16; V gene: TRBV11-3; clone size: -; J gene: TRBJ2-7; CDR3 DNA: TGTGCCAGCAGCCCAAACCAGGGAAGCCTAACCTACGAGCAGTACTTC; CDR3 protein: CASSPNQGSLTYEQYF
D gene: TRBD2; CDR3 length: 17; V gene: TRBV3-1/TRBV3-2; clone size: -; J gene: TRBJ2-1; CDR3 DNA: TGTGCCAGCAGCCATCTGGGGGCTAGCGGGGCATACAATGAGCAGTTCTTC; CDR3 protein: CASSHLGASGAYNEQFF
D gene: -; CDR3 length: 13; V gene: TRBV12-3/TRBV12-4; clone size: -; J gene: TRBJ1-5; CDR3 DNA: TGTGCCAGCAGTTTCACCGGGTACCAGCCCCAGCATTTT; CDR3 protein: CASSFTGYQPQHF
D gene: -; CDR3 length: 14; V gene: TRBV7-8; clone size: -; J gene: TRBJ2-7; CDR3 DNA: TGTGCCAGCAGCTTCGACAGAAGCTCCTACGAGCAGTACTTC; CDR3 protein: CASSFDRSSYEQYF
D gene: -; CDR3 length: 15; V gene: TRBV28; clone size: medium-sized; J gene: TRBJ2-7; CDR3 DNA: TGTGCCAGCAGCCCGCCCCAGGACAGCTCCTACGAGCAGTACTTC; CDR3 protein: CASSPPQDSSYEQYF
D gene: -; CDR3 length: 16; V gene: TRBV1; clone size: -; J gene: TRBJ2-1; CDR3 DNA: TGCACCAGCAGCCAAGAGGACCGGGAGGGCTACAATGAGCAGTTCTTC; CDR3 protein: CTSSQEDREGYNEQFF
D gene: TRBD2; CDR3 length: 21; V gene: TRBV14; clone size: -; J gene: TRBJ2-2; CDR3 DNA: TGTGCCAGCAGCCAAGATTTTTGGGGACTAGCGGGAGAGTCGAACACCGGGGAGCTGTTTTTT; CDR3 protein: CASSQDFWGLAGESNTGELFF
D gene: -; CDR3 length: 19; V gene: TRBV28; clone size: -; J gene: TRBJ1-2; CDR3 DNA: TGTGCCAGCCTCCAAAACAATAACAGGCCCCAGTTAGCTAACTATGGCTACACCTTC; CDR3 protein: CASLQNNNRPQLANYGYTF
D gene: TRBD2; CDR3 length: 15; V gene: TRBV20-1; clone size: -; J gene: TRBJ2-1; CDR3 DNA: TGCAGTGCTAGTAGTGGGACTAGCGGGAACAATGAGCAGTTCTTC; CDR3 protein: CSASSGTSGNNEQFF
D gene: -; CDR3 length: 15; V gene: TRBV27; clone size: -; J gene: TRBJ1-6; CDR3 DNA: TGTGCCAGCAGTTCGGACACGGCCGACGGGAGGGCCCTCCACTTT; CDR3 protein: CASSSDTADGRALHF
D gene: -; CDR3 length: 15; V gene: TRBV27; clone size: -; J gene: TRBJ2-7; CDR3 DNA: TGTGCCAGCAGTTCGCCGTCACAGAATCGGGGCGAGCAGTACTTC; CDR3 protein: CASSSPSQNRGEQYF
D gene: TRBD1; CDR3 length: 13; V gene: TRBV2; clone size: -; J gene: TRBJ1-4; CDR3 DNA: TGTGCCAGCAGTGGGACAGGGGGCGAAAAACTGTTTTTT; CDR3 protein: CASSGTGGEKLFF
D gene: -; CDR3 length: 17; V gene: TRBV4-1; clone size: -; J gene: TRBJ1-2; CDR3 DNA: TGCGCCAGCAGCCAAGAAGGAGAGGTTGCAGGGCGAAGCGGCTACACCTTC; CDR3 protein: CASSQEGEVAGRSGYTF
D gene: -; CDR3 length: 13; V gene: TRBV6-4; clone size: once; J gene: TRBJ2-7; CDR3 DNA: TGTGCCACTTACCCTTGGGGGGACTACGAGCAGTACTTC; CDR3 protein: CATYPWGDYEQYF
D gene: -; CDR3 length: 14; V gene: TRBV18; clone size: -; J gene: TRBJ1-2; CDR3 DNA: TGTGCCAGCTCACCCGATAGTGGGGCAGATGGCTACACCTTC; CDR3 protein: CASSPDSGADGYTF
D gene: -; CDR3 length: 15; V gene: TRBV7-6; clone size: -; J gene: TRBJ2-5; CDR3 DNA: TGTGCCAGCAGGACTATAGCGGACCCCCAAGAGACCCAGTACTTC; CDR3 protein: CASRTIADPQETQYF
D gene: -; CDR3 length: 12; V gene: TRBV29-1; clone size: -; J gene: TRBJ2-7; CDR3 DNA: TGCAGCGTTAGACTAGGCTCCTACGAGCAGTACTTC; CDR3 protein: CSVRLGSYEQYF
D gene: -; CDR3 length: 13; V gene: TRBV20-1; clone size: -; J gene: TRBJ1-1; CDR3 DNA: TGCAGTGCTAGTTCACAGGCGAACACTGAAGCTTTCTTT; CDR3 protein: CSASSQANTEAFF
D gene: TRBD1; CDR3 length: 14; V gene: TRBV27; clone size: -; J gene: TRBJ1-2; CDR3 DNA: TGTGCCAGCAGTACAGGGGGCGCTGGGTATGGCTACACCTTC; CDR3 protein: CASSTGGAGYGYTF
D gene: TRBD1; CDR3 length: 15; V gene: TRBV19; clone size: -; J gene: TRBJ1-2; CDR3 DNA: TGTGCCAGTAGTGTCCGGGACAGGGGCGTCTATGGCTACACCTTC; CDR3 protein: CASSVRDRGVYGYTF
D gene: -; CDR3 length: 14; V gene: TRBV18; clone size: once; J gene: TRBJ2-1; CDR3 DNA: TGTGCCAGCTCACCTTCGGGGTTCCTCGATGAGCAGTTCTTC; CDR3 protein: CASSPSGFLDEQFF
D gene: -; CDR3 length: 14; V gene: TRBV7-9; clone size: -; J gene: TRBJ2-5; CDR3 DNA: TGTGCCAGCAGCTCGTACAGGGACGAGGAGACCCAGTACTTC; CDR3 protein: CASSSYRDEETQYF
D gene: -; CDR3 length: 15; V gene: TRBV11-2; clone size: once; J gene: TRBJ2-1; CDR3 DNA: TGTGCCAGCAGCTTAGTAGGGACTTCCTACAATGAGCAGTTCTTC; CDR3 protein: CASSLVGTSYNEQFF
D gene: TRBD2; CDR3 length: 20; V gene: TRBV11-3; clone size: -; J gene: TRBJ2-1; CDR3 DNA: TGTGCCAGCAGCTCGCATACCCCCCTAAACCCTAGCGGGAGGGCCTCTGAGCAGTTCTTC; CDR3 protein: CASSSHTPLNPSGRASEQFF